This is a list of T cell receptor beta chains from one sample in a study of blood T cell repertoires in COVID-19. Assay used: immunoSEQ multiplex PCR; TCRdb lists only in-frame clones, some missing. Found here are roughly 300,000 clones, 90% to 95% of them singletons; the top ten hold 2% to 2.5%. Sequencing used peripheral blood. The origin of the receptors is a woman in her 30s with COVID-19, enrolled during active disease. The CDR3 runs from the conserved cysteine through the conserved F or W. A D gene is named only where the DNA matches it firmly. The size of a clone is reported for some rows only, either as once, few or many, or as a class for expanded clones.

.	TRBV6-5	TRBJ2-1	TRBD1	CASRLDRVGEQFF	TGTGCCAGCAGACTAGACAGGGTGGGTGAGCAGTTCTTC
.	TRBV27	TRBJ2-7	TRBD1	CASSLWGQGNEQYF	TGTGCCAGCAGCCTATGGGGACAGGGGAACGAGCAGTACTTC
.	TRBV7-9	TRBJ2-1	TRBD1	CTTSGQGAHEQFF	TGTACCACCTCCGGACAGGGGGCCCATGAGCAGTTCTTC
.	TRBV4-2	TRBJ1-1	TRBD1	CASSQDWTGAYNTEAFF	TGTGCCAGCAGCCAAGATTGGACAGGGGCGTACAACACTGAAGCTTTCTTT
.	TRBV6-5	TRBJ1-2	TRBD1	CASSLYRGPDYGYTF	TGTGCCAGCAGTCTATACAGGGGGCCCGACTATGGCTACACCTTC
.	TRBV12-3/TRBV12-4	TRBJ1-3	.	CASSLQGNTIYF	TGTGCCAGCAGTTTACAGGGTAACACCATATATTTT
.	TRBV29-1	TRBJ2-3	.	CSVVRPSTDTQYF	TGCAGCGTTGTCAGGCCTAGCACAGATACGCAGTATTTT
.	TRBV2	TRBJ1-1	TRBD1	CASSRTGGTEAFF	TGTGCCAGCAGTCGGACAGGGGGCACTGAAGCTTTCTTT
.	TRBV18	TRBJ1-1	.	CASSPGVQGMNTEAFF	TGTGCCAGCTCACCAGGGGTACAGGGAATGAACACTGAAGCTTTCTTT
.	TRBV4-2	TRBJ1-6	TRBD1	CASSQVQGSSPLHF	TGTGCCAGCAGCCAAGTACAGGGGAGCTCTCCCCTCCACTTT
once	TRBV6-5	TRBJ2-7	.	CASSYDGTYEQYF	TGTGCCAGCAGTTACGACGGGACTTACGAGCAGTACTTC
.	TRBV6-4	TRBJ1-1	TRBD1	CASSDLDRGATEAFF	TGTGCCAGCAGTGACTTGGACAGGGGTGCCACTGAAGCTTTCTTT
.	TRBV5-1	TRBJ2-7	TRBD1	CASSTGTVNLQQQYF	TGCGCCAGCAGTACCGGGACAGTAAACCTTCAGCAGCAGTACTTC
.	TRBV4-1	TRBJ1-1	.	CASSQDGRQVFEAFF	TGCGCCAGCAGCCAAGACGGCCGACAGGTGTTTGAAGCTTTCTTT
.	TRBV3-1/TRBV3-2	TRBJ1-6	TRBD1	CASSHPDRGSPLHF	TGTGCCAGCAGCCACCCAGACAGGGGATCACCCCTCCACTTT
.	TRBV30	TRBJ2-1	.	CAWTGGSLYNEQFF	TGTGCCTGGACTGGGGGGTCCCTCTACAATGAGCAGTTCTTC
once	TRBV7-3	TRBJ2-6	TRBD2	CASSPTSSPGANVLTF	TGTGCCAGCAGCCCGACTAGCTCCCCTGGGGCCAACGTCCTGACTTTC
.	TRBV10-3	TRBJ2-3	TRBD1	CATSTGGLDTQYF	TGTGCCACCTCGACAGGGGGCTTAGATACGCAGTATTTT
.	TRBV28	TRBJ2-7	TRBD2	CASSDRGSLYEQYF	TGTGCCAGCAGTGATCGCGGGAGTTTGTACGAGCAGTACTTC
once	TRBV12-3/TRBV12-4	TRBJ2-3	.	CASSPTGDTQYF	TGTGCCAGCAGTCCGACCGGGGATACGCAGTATTTT
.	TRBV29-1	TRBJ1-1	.	CSGGQTNTEAFF	TGCAGCGGGGGACAAACGAACACTGAAGCTTTCTTT
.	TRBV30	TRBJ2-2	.	CAWSVQTGELFF	TGTGCCTGGAGTGTTCAGACCGGGGAGCTGTTTTTT